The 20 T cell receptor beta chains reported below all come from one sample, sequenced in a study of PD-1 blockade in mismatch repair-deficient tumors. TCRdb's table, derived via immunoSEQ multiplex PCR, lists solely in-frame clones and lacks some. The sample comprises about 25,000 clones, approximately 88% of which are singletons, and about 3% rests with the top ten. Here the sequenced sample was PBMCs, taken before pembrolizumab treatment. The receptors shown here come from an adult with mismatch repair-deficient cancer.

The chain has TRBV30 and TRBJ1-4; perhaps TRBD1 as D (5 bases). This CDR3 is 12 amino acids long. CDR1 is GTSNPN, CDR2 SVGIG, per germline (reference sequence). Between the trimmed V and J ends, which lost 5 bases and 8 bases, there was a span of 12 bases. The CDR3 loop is CAWGGVGEKLFF. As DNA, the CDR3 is TGTGCCTGGGGGGGGGTCGGGGAAAAACTGTTTTTT.

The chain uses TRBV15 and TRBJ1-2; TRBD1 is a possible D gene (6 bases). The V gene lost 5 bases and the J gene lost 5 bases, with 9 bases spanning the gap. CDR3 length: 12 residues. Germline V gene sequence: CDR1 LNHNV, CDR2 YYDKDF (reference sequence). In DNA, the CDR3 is TGTGCCACCAGCGAGGGACATTATGGCTACACCTTC. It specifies CATSEGHYGYTF.

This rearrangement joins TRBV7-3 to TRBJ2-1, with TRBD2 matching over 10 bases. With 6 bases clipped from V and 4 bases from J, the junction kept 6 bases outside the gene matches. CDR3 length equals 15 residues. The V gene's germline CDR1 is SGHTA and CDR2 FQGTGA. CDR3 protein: CASRVAGGGYNEQFF. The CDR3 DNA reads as TGTGCCAGCAGGGTAGCGGGAGGAGGATACAATGAGCAGTTCTTC.

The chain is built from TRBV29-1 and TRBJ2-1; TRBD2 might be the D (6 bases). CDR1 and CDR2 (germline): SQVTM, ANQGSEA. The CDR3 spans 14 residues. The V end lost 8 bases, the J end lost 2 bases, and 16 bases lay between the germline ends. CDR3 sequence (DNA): TGCAGCTCGGGGCGGGACCGGACCTACAATGAGCAGTTCTTC. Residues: CSSGRDRTYNEQFF.

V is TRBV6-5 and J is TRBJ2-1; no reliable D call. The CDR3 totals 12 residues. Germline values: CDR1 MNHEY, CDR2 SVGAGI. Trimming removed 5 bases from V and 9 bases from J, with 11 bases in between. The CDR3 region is CASSRLRGEQFF. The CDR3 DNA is TGTGCCAGCAGTCGACTCCGCGGTGAGCAGTTCTTC.

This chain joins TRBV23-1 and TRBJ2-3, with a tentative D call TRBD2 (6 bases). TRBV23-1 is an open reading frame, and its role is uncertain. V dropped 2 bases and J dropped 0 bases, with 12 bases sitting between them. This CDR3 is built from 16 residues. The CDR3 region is CASSQTSQTSTDTQYF. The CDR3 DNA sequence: TGCGCCAGCAGTCAAACTAGCCAGACTAGCACAGATACGCAGTATTTT.

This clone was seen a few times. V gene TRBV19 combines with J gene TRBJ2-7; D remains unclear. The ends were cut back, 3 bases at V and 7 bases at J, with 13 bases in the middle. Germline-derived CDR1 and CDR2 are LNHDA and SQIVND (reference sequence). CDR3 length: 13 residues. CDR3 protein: CASSIRRTEEQYF. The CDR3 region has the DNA TGTGCCAGTAGTATCCGGAGAACGGAGGAGCAGTACTTC.

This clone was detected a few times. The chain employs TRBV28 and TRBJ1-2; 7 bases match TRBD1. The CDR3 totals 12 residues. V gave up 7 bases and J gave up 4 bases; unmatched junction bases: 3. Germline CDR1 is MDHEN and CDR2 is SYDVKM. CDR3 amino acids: CASMRQGYGYTF. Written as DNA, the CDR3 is TGTGCCAGCATGAGACAGGGCTATGGCTACACCTTC.

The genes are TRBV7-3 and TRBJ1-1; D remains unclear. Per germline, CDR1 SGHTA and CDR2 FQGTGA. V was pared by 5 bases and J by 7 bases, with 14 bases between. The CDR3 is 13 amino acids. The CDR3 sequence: CASSRLSGGEAFF. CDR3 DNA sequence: TGTGCCAGCAGCCGCCTATCCGGCGGTGAAGCTTTCTTT.

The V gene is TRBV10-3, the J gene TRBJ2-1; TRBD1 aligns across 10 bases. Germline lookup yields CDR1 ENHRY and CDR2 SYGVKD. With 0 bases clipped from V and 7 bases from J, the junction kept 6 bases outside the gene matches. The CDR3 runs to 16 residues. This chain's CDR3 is CAISESVGTGVNEQFF. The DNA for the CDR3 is TGTGCCATCAGTGAGTCAGTGGGGACAGGGGTGAATGAGCAGTTCTTC.

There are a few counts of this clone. Written as DNA, the CDR3 is TGCGCCAGCAGTGAGGACTTGGGGACAGGGACCTCCTACGAGCAGTACTTC. Amino acids: CASSEDLGTGTSYEQYF. This sequence joins TRBV10-1 and TRBJ2-7, with 9 nucleotides matching TRBD1. The CDR3 loop spans 17 amino acids. CDR1 is WNHNN and CDR2 is SYGVQD in the germline V gene (reference sequence). V gave up 2 bases and J gave up 0 bases; unmatched junction bases: 8.

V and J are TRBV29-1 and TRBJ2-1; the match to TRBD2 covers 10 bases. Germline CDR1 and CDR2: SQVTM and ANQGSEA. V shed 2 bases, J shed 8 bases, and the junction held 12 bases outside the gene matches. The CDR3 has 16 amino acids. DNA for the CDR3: TGCAGCGTTGAAATTATCTTGGCTAGCGGGAGCGATGAGCAGTTCTTC. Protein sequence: CSVEIILASGSDEQFF.

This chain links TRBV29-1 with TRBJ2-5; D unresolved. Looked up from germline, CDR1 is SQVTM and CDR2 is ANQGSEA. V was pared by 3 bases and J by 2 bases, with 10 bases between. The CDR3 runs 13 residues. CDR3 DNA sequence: TGCAGCGTTGAGGTCGGAGCTCAAGAGACCCAGTACTTC. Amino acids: CSVEVGAQETQYF.

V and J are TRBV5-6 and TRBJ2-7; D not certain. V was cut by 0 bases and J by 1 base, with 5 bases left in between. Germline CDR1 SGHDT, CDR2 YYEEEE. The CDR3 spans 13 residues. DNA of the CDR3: TGTGCCAGCAGCTTGGGCAGATCCTACGAGCAGTACTTC. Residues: CASSLGRSYEQYF. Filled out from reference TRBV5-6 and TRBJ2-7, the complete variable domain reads DAGVTQSPTHLIKTRGQQVTLRCSPKSGHDTVSWYQQALGQGPQFIFQYYEEEERQRGNFPDRFSGHQFPNYSSELNVNALLLGDSALYLCASSLGRSYEQYFGPGTRLTVT.

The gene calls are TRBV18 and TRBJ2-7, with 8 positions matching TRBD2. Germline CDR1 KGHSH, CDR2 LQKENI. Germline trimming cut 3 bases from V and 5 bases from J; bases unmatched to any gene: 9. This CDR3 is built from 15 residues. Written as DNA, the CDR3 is TGTGCCAGCTCACCCGCCGGGACTAGTCGAAACGAGCAGTACTTC. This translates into CASSPAGTSRNEQYF.

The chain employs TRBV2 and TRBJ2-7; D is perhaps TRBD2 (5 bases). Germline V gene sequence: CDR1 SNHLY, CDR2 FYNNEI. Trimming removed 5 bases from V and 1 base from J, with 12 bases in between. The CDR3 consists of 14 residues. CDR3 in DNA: TGTGCCAGCAGTTCTGAGGGAACGTCCTACGAGCAGTACTTC. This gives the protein CASSSEGTSYEQYF.

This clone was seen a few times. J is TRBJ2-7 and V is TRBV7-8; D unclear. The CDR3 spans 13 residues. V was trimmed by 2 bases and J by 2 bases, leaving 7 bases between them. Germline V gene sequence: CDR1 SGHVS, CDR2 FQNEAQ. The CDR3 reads CASSLPSTYEQYF. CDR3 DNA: TGTGCCAGCAGCTTACCCAGTACCTACGAGCAGTACTTC.

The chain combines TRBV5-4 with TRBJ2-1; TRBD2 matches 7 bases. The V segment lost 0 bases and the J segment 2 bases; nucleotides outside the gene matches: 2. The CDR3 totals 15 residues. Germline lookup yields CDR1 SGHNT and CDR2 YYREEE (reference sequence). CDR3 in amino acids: CASSLGGRAYNEQFF. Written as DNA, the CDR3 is TGTGCCAGCAGCTTGGGAGGGAGGGCCTACAATGAGCAGTTCTTC.

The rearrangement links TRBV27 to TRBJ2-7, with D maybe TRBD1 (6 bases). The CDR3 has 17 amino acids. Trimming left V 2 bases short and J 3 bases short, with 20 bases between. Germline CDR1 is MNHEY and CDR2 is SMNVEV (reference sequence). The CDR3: CASSLPQDSWWLYEQYF. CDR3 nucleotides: TGTGCCAGCAGTTTACCTCAGGACAGCTGGTGGCTCTACGAGCAGTACTTC.

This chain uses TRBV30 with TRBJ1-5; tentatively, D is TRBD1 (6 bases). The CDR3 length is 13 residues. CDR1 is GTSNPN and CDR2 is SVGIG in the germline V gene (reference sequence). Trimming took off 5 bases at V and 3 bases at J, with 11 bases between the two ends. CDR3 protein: CAWGSGANQPQHF. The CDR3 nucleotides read TGTGCCTGGGGCTCAGGGGCCAATCAGCCCCAGCATTTT.